A single sample gave rise to the 13 T cell receptor beta chains below, sequenced in a study of shared clonotypes between healthy human individuals. Assay: immunoSEQ multiplex PCR; the TCRdb copy retains only in-frame clones and omits some. Among under 1,100,000 clones, more than 60% were seen once, and the ten largest hold over 1.3%. Sequenced input: memory CD4+ T cells sorted from blood. Subset denoted: CD45RA-negative fraction. The receptors were sampled from a man aged 18 to 30 in good health.

This clone was counted between two and nine times. This chain joins TRBV11-2 and TRBJ1-1; D remains ambiguous. This CDR3 has 9 amino acids. Looked up from germline, CDR1 is SGHAT and CDR2 is FQNNGV. Trimming cost V 11 bases and J 7 bases, with 8 bases left between them. The CDR3 sequence: CAVGREAFF. The CDR3 DNA sequence: TGTGCCGTAGGGCGTGAAGCTTTCTTT.

Note on this clone: At one boundary the junction diverges from the germline segment, which might be a read error. The chain carries TRBV11-2 and TRBJ2-2; D may correspond to TRBD1 or TRBD2 (5 bases each). Germline CDR1 is SGHAT and CDR2 is FQNNGV. There are 17 residues in the CDR3. CDR3 bases: TGTGCCAGCAGCCTAGAACCCACTAGTTGGGACGCCGGGGAGCTGTTTTTT. This codes for CASSLEPTSWDAGELFF.

The J gene is TRBJ2-1, the V gene TRBV19; 7 nucleotides match TRBD2. The V gene end was trimmed by 10 bases and the J gene end by 8 bases; junction bases not matched to a gene: 14. The CDR3 spans 14 residues. From germline, CDR1 is LNHDA and CDR2 SQIVND (reference sequence). The CDR3 bases are TGTGCCACCCTTGGGAGAGTGGGGGGGTATGAGCAGTTCTTC. It encodes CATLGRVGGYEQFF.

The rearrangement joins TRBV5-4 to TRBJ1-4; 7 bases are shared with TRBD1. V trimming: 3 bases; J trimming: 3 bases; junction bases outside the gene matches: 5. The CDR3 runs 15 residues. CDR1 is SGHNT, CDR2 YYREEE, per germline (reference sequence). CDR3: CASSSGDRSNEKLFF. Here the CDR3 DNA reads TGTGCCAGCAGCTCCGGGGACAGATCTAATGAAAAACTGTTTTTT.

The rearrangement joins TRBV2 to TRBJ2-3, with D hard to call. Germline V gene data show CDR1 as SNHLY and CDR2 as FYNNEI. The CDR3 consists of 11 residues. Trimming took off 7 bases at V and 5 bases at J, with 7 bases between the two ends. The CDR3 protein is CASKQEDTQYF. The CDR3 DNA reads TGTGCCAGCAAGCAAGAAGATACGCAGTATTTT.

About this clone: Other nucleotide sequences in the sample specify the same CDR3. The chain recombines TRBV19 with TRBJ1-5; D is ambiguous. CDR3 length: 13 residues. V shed 4 bases and J shed 2 bases, with 6 bases lying between them. Germline CDR1 is LNHDA and CDR2 is SQIVND (reference sequence). CDR3 loop: CASSKTGNQPQHF. The CDR3 DNA reads TGTGCCAGTAGTAAAACAGGCAATCAGCCCCAGCATTTT.

This clone has a handful of counts. This chain joins TRBV7-9 and TRBJ1-2; no reliable D call. Trimming removed 5 bases at V and 4 bases at J, with 11 bases between. Germline V lookup: CDR1 SEHNR, CDR2 FQNEAQ (reference sequence). The CDR3 spans 13 residues. Written as DNA, the CDR3 is TGTGCCAGCAGCCCCGTAGGCCTCTATGGCTACACCTTC. Amino acid sequence: CASSPVGLYGYTF.

Only a few counts were recorded for this clone. This chain links TRBV30 with TRBJ2-5; D not resolved. The assigned J gene may be wrong: the sequence end matches TRBJ2-7 better. This CDR3 has 13 amino acids. The germline gives CDR1 GTSNPN, CDR2 SVGIG (reference sequence). In nucleotides, the CDR3 is TGTGCCTGGAGGGCAACCAGCTCCTACGAGCAGTACTTC. Translated: CAWRATSSYEQYF.

J is TRBJ2-7 and V is TRBV11-2; 7 positions agree with TRBD1. CDR1 and CDR2 (germline): SGHAT, FQNNGV. J was trimmed by 7 bases and V by 5 bases; bases with no gene match: 17. This CDR3 is built from 16 residues. The CDR3 reads CASSRKSQGISGEQYF. In DNA form, the CDR3 reads TGTGCCAGCAGCCGGAAGTCACAGGGGATTTCGGGAGAGCAGTACTTC.

This chain connects TRBV7-9 to TRBJ1-6; unclear D gene. V lost 2 bases and J lost 0, with 8 bases in between. The CDR3 sequence is 16 residues long. Germline values: CDR1 SEHNR, CDR2 FQNEAQ (reference sequence). The CDR3 bases are TGTGCCAGCAGCTTAATTTCCAGCTCCTATAATTCACCCCTCCACTTT. Translated, it gives CASSLISSSYNSPLHF.

This clone showed up just a few times. V gene TRBV30 combines with J gene TRBJ1-3; D perhaps matches TRBD1 (5 bases). This CDR3 is 14 amino acids long. V lost 3 bases and J lost 9, with 18 bases in between. CDR1 is GTSNPN, CDR2 SVGIG, per germline (reference sequence). CDR3 nucleotide sequence: TGTGCCTGGAGGGCCGGGACTCTCTCGGGCACCATATATTTT. Amino acid sequence: CAWRAGTLSGTIYF.

The CDR3 reads CASSLGQGARNEQFF. The CDR3 DNA reads as TGCGCCAGCAGCTTGGGACAGGGGGCTAGGAATGAGCAGTTCTTC. The chain is built from TRBV5-1 and TRBJ2-1; 10 bases line up with TRBD1. This CDR3 contains 15 residues. Trimming removed 0 bases from V and 7 bases from J; junction bases left unmatched: 4. CDR1 is SGHRS, CDR2 YFSETQ, per germline. The full variable domain, rest sourced from reference TRBV5-1 and TRBJ2-1, is KAGVTQTPRYLIKTRGQQVTLSCSPISGHRSVSWYQQTPGQGLQFLFEYFSETQRNKGNFPGRFSGRQFSNSRSEMNVSTLELGDSALYLCASSLGQGARNEQFFGPGTRLTVL.

CDR3 DNA sequence: TGTGCCAGCAGTTTGCCCAATCTAAATGAGCAGTTCTTC. Protein: CASSLPNLNEQFF. The chain couples TRBV28 to TRBJ2-1, with D unclear. The CDR3 has 13 residues. V was shortened by 3 bases and J by 7 bases, with 10 bases between the two germline ends. Germline V lookup: CDR1 MDHEN, CDR2 SYDVKM.